This TCR beta chain is from a study of identical twins. This clonotype has only a few counts. Its antigen is not identified. Broader study findings: With abundant cord blood beta clonotypes, insertions were fewer; memory repertoires showed no such pattern. Less excess twin sharing appeared in beta out-of-frame sequences. Cross-sectional statistical analysis, not tracking of the same donors, underpinned the conclusions.

MiXCR was run by TCRdb on the 5' RACE reads, yielding one entry per CDR3 protein. The sample has some 1,700,000 distinct CDR3 sequences; 25% to 35% are singletons. CDR1 is DFQATT and CDR2 is SNEGSKA in the germline V gene (reference sequence). There are 13 residues in the CDR3. J was trimmed by 4 bases and V by 6 bases; bases with no gene match: 8. Sequenced sample: cord blood. The rearrangement links TRBV20-1 to TRBJ1-1; 7 positions agree with TRBD1. This receptor was taken from a newborn girl in good health. In nucleotides, the CDR3 is TGCAGTGCCTTCAAGGGGGCTGGCACTGAAGCTTTCTTT. Translated, it gives CSAFKGAGTEAFF.